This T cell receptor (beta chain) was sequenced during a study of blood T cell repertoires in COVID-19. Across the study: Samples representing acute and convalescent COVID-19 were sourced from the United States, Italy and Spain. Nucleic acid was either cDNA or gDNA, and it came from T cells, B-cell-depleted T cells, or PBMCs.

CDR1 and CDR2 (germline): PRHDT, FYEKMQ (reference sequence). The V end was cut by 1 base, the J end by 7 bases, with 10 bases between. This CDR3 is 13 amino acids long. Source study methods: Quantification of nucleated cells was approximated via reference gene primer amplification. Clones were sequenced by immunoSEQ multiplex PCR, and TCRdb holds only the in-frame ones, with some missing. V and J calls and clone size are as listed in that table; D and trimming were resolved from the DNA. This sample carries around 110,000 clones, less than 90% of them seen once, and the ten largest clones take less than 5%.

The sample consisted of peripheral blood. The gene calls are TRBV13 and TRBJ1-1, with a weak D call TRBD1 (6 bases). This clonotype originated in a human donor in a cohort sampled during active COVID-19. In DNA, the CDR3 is TGTGCCAGCAGCTTAGAACAGGGAGATGAAGCTTTCTTT. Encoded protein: CASSLEQGDEAFF. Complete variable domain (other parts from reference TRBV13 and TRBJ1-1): AAGVIQSPRHLIKEKRETATLKCYPIPRHDTVYWYQQGPGQDPQFLISFYEKMQSDKGSIPDRFSAQQFSDYHSELNMSSLELGDSALYFCASSLEQGDEAFFGQGTRLTVV.